Here is one T cell receptor (beta chain) with its context. The sample belongs to a study of blood T cell repertoires in COVID-19. Source study methods: Researchers report that nucleated cell counts were estimated from reference gene primer amplification. Assay used: immunoSEQ multiplex PCR; TCRdb lists only in-frame clones, some missing. The D gene and trimming were derived from the DNA, and the V and J assignments and clone size from that table. The sample has about 380,000 clones; over 75% are singletons. Cohort assignment relied on participant-reported clinical history. The recovered donors of Cohort 3 showed two negative PCRs, clearance, or symptom resolution. The CDR3 covers 18 residues. The germline CDR1 and CDR2 sequences are SGHTA and FQGTGA. V trimming: 1 base; J trimming: 7 bases; junction bases outside the gene matches: 11.

The sequence was collected from a young man who had recovered from COVID-19. J is TRBJ1-6 and V is TRBV7-3, with 9 bases matching TRBD1. Sequencing input: PBMCs or T cells enriched from blood (not recorded which). For the CDR3, the DNA is TGTGCCAGCAGCTTAAGGGGGACAGGGTTAGGGTCGAATTCACCCCTCCACTTT. It codes for CASSLRGTGLGSNSPLHF.